The 8 T cell receptor beta chains given below trace back to one sample, sequenced in a study of CD8+CD57+ T cells in acquired aplastic anemia. Patients who underwent sequencing had shown CD8+CD57+ cell expansion by flow cytometry. Genomic DNA, the template, was used for profiling of the TCR beta VDJ and CDR3. TCRdb re-called the reads with MiXCR, one entry per CDR3 protein. The table includes 150,000 to 170,000 distinct CDR3 sequences, over 50% detected once. The sequenced material came from sorted CD4+, CD8+, or CD8+CD57+ T cells (not recorded which) from PBMCs. Source of these receptors: a human donor with aplastic anemia.

This chain connects TRBV7-9 to TRBJ1-4; D ambiguous. The CDR3 is made up of 15 amino acids. Between the trimmed V and J ends, which lost 1 base and 3 bases, there was a span of 9 bases. Germline V gives CDR1 SEHNR, CDR2 FQNEAQ (reference sequence). The CDR3 spells CASSLDSSANEKLFF. CDR3 coding DNA: TGTGCCAGCAGCTTAGACAGTTCCGCTAATGAAAAACTGTTTTTT.

The rearrangement joins TRBV7-8 to TRBJ1-1; D gene unclear. The germline V and J ends were trimmed by 0 bases and 0 bases, with 8 bases remaining between them. Germline lookup yields CDR1 SGHVS and CDR2 FQNEAQ. The CDR3 loop spans 15 amino acids. CDR3 in DNA: TGTGCCAGCAGCTTAGCGGCAGTCATGAACACTGAAGCTTTCTTT. The encoded protein is CASSLAAVMNTEAFF.

This clonotype was counted a few times. The J gene is TRBJ1-5, the V gene TRBV27; TRBD1 agrees at 8 bases. V trimming: 3 bases; J trimming: 4 bases; junction bases outside the gene matches: 5. Germline CDR1 and CDR2: MNHEY and SMNVEV (reference sequence). The CDR3 totals 15 residues. The CDR3: CASSFSGGRNQPQHF. Written as DNA, the CDR3 is TGTGCCAGCAGTTTTTCAGGGGGCAGAAATCAGCCCCAGCATTTT.

This clonotype has ten or more counts. The V call is TRBV24-1, the J call TRBJ1-4; D is unresolved. V lost 4 bases, J lost 1 base, and 6 bases lay in between. There are 14 residues in the CDR3. Germline V gene lookup returns CDR1 KGHDR and CDR2 SFDVKD. DNA of the CDR3: TGTGCCACCAGTGAGGCAGGAACTAATGAAAAACTGTTTTTT. It encodes CATSEAGTNEKLFF.

At least ten counts were recorded for this clonotype. J is TRBJ2-7 and V is TRBV19; D unclear. Germline V gene lookup returns CDR1 LNHDA and CDR2 SQIVND (reference sequence). This CDR3 comprises 13 residues. V was pared by 3 bases and J by 3 bases, with 9 bases between. For the CDR3, the DNA is TGTGCCAGTAGTATCACCTGGGGCTACGAGCAGTACTTC. It encodes CASSITWGYEQYF.

This clonotype was observed many times. The rearrangement links TRBV6-5 to TRBJ1-1; no definite D call. The V and J ends lost 6 bases and 1 base respectively, with 15 bases between them. The CDR3 has 15 amino acids. Germline CDR1 and CDR2: MNHEY and SVGAGI. The CDR3 loop reads CASSPGPGGNTEAFF. CDR3 in DNA: TGTGCCAGCAGCCCAGGACCGGGCGGGAACACTGAAGCTTTCTTT.

Note on this clonotype: This may arise from a read error, as a much more abundant clone is one base away. The V and J genes are TRBV3-1 and TRBJ1-1; a possible D gene is TRBD1 (5 bases). The germline V gene encodes CDR1 LGHDT and CDR2 YNNKEL (reference sequence). The CDR3 covers 16 residues. The CDR3 nucleotides read TGTGCCAGCAGCCAAGATAGCGCAGGGTGGAACACTGAAGCTTCCTTT. Amino acids: CASSQDSAGWNTEASF.

In its sample, this clonotype was seen many times. The chain carries TRBV4-3 and TRBJ2-3; D call uncertain. The V and J ends lost 0 bases and 2 bases respectively, with 12 bases between them. CDR3 length: 16 amino acids. Germline assignment: CDR1 LGHNA and CDR2 YSLEER. DNA for the CDR3: TGCGCCAGCAGCCAAGAGGGTAACTCACCCACAGATACGCAGTATTTT. It codes for CASSQEGNSPTDTQYF.